This T cell receptor (beta chain) was identified during a study of T cell responses to AZD1222 COVID-19 vaccine. Study conclusions and caveats: Spike regions recognized by vaccine-associated CD4 TCRs spanned the protein, led by 160-218 and 743-854. Variant regions that are unmutated are reportedly the target of nearly half of spike-specific TCRs. Rises in breadth and depth of Spike-specific TCRs came after two AZD1222 doses. Repertoires were obtained solely post-peak T cell response.

The germline V gene has CDR1 MNHEY and CDR2 SMNVEV (reference sequence). V shed 6 bases and J shed 2 bases, with 17 bases lying between them. CDR3 length equals 15 residues. Clones were read by immunoSEQ multiplex PCR, and TCRdb kept only the in-frame ones, dropping some. The sample has roughly 140,000 clones, just over 90% seen once. Notes on this clone: Its antigen is not identified.

The TCR comes from an adult in good health. The material sequenced was peripheral blood, taken on day 0 of AZD1222 vaccination. The V call is TRBV27, the J call TRBJ2-7, with D perhaps matching TRBD1 (5 bases). CDR3 bases: TGTGCCAGCAGACGACAGAGCACCTATACCTACGAGCAGTACTTC. Amino acid sequence: CASRRQSTYTYEQYF.